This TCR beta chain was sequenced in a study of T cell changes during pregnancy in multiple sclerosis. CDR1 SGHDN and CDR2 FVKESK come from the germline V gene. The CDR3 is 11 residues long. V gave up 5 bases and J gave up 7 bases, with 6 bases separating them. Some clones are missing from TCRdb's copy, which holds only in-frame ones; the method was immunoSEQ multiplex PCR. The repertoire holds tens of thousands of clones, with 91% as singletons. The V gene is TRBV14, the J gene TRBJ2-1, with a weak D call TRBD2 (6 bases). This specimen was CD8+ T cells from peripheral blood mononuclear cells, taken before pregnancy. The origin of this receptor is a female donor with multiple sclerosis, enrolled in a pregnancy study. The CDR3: CASSGGNEQFF. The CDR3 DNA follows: TGTGCCAGCAGCGGGGGGAATGAGCAGTTCTTC.